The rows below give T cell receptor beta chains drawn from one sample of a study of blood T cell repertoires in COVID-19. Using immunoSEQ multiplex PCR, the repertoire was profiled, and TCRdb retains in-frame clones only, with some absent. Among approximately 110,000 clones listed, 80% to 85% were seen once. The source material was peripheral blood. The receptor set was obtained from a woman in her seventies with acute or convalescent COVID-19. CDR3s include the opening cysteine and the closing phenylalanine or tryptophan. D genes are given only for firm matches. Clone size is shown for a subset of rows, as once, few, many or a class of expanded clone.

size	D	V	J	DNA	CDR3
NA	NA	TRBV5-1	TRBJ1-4	TGCGCCAGCAGCCTCGGGACTTCTAAGAGAAAACTGTTTTTT	CASSLGTSKRKLFF
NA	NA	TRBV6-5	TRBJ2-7	TGTGCCAGCCTTGGAAGACAGACAATCTACGAGCAGTACTTC	CASLGRQTIYEQYF
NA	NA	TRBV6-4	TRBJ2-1	TGTGCCAGCAGTGACGAGGGGGGGACCTACAATGAGCAGTTCTTC	CASSDEGGTYNEQFF
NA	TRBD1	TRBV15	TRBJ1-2	TGTGCCACCAGCGGACAGGGCATCCATGGCTACACCTTC	CATSGQGIHGYTF
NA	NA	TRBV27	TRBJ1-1	TGTGCCAGCAGTTTAATGTATCGGGCTGAAGCTTTCTTT	CASSLMYRAEAFF
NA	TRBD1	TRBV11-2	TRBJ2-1	TGTGCCAGCAGCTTAGAAAGGGGCAGGGGGCGCGAAAATGAGCAGTTCTTC	CASSLERGRGRENEQFF
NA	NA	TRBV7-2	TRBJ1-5	TGTGCCAGCAGCTTGCGACAGGGCAATCAGCCCCAGCATTTT	CASSLRQGNQPQHF
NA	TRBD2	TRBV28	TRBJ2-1	TGTGCCAGCATAACTAGCGGGGCGTACAATGAGCAGTTCTTC	CASITSGAYNEQFF
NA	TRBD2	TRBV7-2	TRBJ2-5	TGTGCCAGCAGCTTAGGGCTAGCGGGAGCGGAGGAGACCCAGTACTTC	CASSLGLAGAEETQYF
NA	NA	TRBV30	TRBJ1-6	TGTGCCTGGAAACGGGAGGGGAACAATTCACCCCTCCACTTT	CAWKREGNNSPLHF
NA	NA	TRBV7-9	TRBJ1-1	TGTGCCAGCAGCTTAATCGCTGAAGCTTTCTTT	CASSLIAEAFF
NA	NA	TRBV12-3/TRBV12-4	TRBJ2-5	TGTGCCAGCAGTTTCGTCCAAGAGACCCAGTACTTC	CASSFVQETQYF
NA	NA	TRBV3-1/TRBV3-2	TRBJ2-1	TGTGCCAGCAGCCAAGACACAGTTTCACAGGAGCAGTTCTTC	CASSQDTVSQEQFF
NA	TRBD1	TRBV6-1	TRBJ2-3	TGTGCCAGCAGTGCGTGGACAGGGAATATGGCAGATACGCAGTATTTT	CASSAWTGNMADTQYF
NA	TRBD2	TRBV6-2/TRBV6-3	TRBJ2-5	TGTGCCAGCAGTACCCCGGGACTAGGGCCCCAAGAGACCCAGTACTTC	CASSTPGLGPQETQYF
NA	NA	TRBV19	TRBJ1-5	TGTGCCAGTAGTACCGACAGCTCCAGCAATCAGCCCCAGCATTTT	CASSTDSSSNQPQHF
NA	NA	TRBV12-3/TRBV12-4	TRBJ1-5	TGTGCCAGCAGTCCGGCCGTGGGGCGGACCCAGCATTTT	CASSPAVGRTQHF
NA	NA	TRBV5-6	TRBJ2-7	TGTGCCAGCAGCTTCCCGTTTGGTAGCGGGCAGTACTTC	CASSFPFGSGQYF
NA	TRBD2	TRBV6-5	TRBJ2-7	TGTGCCAGCTCGAGGTTCGCTAGCGGAGTCTACGAGCAGTACTTC	CASSRFASGVYEQYF
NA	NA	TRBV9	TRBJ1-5	TGTGCCAGCAGCGCCAACCAGGGGATCAATCAGCCCCAGCATTTT	CASSANQGINQPQHF
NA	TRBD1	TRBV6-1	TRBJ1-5	TGTGCCAGCAGTGAGGGGACAGGCAATCAGCCCCAGCATTTT	CASSEGTGNQPQHF
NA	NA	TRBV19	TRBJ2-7	TGTGCCAGTAATATAAACCGGGACTCAGAGCAGTACTTC	CASNINRDSEQYF
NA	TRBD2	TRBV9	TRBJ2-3	TGTGCCAGCACGCTCGGGACTAGTCACACAGATACGCAGTATTTT	CASTLGTSHTDTQYF
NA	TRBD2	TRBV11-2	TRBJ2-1	TGTGCCAGCAGTCGGGAGGGATCTGTCCCCGGAGACAATGAGCAGTTCTTC	CASSREGSVPGDNEQFF
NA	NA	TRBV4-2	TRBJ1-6	TGTGCCAGCAGCCAAGAAGAGAATTCACCCCTCCACTTT	CASSQEENSPLHF
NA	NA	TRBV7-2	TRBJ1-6	TGTGCCAGCAGCTTTCGGGGTATCTCACCCCTCCACTTT	CASSFRGISPLHF
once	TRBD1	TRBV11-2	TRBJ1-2	TGTGCCAGCAGCTTCCCTGGACAGGGAAACTATGGCTACACCTTC	CASSFPGQGNYGYTF
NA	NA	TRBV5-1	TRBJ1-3	TGCGCCAGTCAGGGGTTCACTGGAAACACCATATATTTT	CASQGFTGNTIYF
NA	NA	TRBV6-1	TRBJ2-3	TGTGCCAGCAGTGAAGCCCCCGGGGGTGGCGGCACAGATACGCAGTATTTT	CASSEAPGGGGTDTQYF
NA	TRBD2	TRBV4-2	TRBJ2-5	TGTGCCAGCAGCCAAGAGTTTAGCGGGGAGACCCAGTACTTC	CASSQEFSGETQYF
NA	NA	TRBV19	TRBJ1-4	TGTGCCAGTAGTACCCGGGACACACCGGGAAAACTGTTTTTT	CASSTRDTPGKLFF
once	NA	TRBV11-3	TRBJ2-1	TGTGCCAGCAGCGACCGGGTGGGAGACTTTAATGAGCAGTTCTTC	CASSDRVGDFNEQFF
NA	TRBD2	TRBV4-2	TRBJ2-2	TGTGCCAGCAGCCCAGACGGAGGACTAGCGGGGGGGGTCGGGGAGCTGTTTTTT	CASSPDGGLAGGVGELFF
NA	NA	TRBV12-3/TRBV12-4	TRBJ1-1	TGTGCCAGCAGTTTTTTCATCACTGAAGCTTTCTTT	CASSFFITEAFF
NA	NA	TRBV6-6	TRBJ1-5	TGTGCCAGCATTCTCGGGACACTCGGCAATCAGCCCCAGCATTTT	CASILGTLGNQPQHF
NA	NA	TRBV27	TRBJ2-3	TGTGCCAGCAGTTTAATTCGGGGCACAGATACGCAGTATTTT	CASSLIRGTDTQYF
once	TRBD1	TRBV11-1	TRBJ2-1	TGTGCCAGCAATCGCCGGGACAGCACCTACAATGAGCAGTTCTTC	CASNRRDSTYNEQFF
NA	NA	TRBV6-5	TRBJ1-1	TGTGCCAGCAGGCGCGAAGGGGTGGGAACTGAAGCTTTCTTT	CASRREGVGTEAFF
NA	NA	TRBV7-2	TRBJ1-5	TGTGCCAGCAGCTTAGAAGGACAGCTCAATCAGCCCCAGCATTTT	CASSLEGQLNQPQHF